This T cell receptor (beta chain) comes out of a study of cytomegalovirus exposure and HLA in healthy donors. Whole-study results and caveats: In vitro experiments confirmed that three CMV-associated chains were specific for CMV antigens. Cytomegalovirus association was listed for approximately 160 TCR beta chains. The majority of TCR sequences were rare, yet some public TCRs appeared in many donors.

Germline values: CDR1 MNHEY, CDR2 SMNVEV (reference sequence). The trim removed 4 bases at V and 0 bases at J, leaving 8 bases unmatched. There are 16 residues in the CDR3. Concerning this clone: Its antigen is undetermined.

The method was immunoSEQ multiplex PCR; TCRdb's version includes in-frame clones alone and lacks a portion of them. The repertoire holds more than 100,000 clones, over 75% seen once, with just under 6.5% in the top ten. The donors were members of the validation cohort comprising 120 subjects, separate from the approximately 630-subject first cohort. This TCR derives from a woman under 30 in good health and CMV-seropositive. This chain connects TRBV27 to TRBJ2-7, with 8 bases lining up with TRBD2. The sequenced sample was PBMCs. In nucleotides, the CDR3 is TGTGCCAGCAGTTCTAGACTAGCGACGAGCTCCTACGAGCAGTACTTC. Residues: CASSSRLATSSYEQYF.